These 24 T cell receptor beta chains were sequenced from one sample in a study of blood T cell repertoires in COVID-19. Libraries were prepared by immunoSEQ multiplex PCR; TCRdb keeps only in-frame clonotypes and omits some of them. The sample shows about 200,000 clones, 86% of them seen only once. Sequencing input: PBMCs or T cells enriched from blood (not recorded which). The source is a woman aged 25 to 45 who had been exposed to COVID-19.

Written as DNA, the CDR3 is TGTGCCAGCAGCCCCCCGGGAGGGGCTGGAAACACCATATATTTT. Its translation is CASSPPGGAGNTIYF. The chain links TRBV3-1 (or the pseudogene TRBV3-2) to TRBJ1-3, with D perhaps TRBD1 (5 bases). V was shortened by 4 bases and J by 2 bases, with 12 bases between the two germline ends. CDR3 length: 15 amino acids. Germline CDR1 LGHDT, CDR2 YNNKEL (reference sequence).

The V gene is TRBV7-8, the J gene TRBJ1-1; weak D call: TRBD1 (5 bases). This CDR3 is built from 14 residues. Germline CDR1 and CDR2: SGHVS and FQNEAQ. V lost 3 bases and J lost 7, with 15 bases in between. The CDR3 protein is CASSFRGPRDEAFF. In DNA form, the CDR3 reads TGTGCCAGCAGCTTTAGGGGTCCAAGGGATGAAGCTTTCTTT.

V usage is TRBV5-6 and J usage is TRBJ1-2; the D is unclear. Trimming took off 1 base at V and 8 bases at J, with 9 bases between the two ends. From germline, CDR1 is SGHDT and CDR2 YYEEEE. The length of the CDR3 is 12 residues. CDR3 protein: CASSLNGVGYTF. The CDR3 bases are TGTGCCAGCAGCTTGAACGGGGTAGGCTACACCTTC.

The CDR3 DNA is TGTGCCAGCAGCTTAGGTTTCTCCAGCACAGATACGCAGTATTTT. It yields the protein CASSLGFSSTDTQYF. The chain joins TRBV11-2 to TRBJ2-3; D gene uncertain. Looked up from germline, CDR1 is SGHAT and CDR2 is FQNNGV. V was trimmed by 1 base and J by 0 bases, leaving 8 bases between them. This CDR3 is 15 amino acids long.

This clone was seen a few times. CDR3 nucleotide sequence: TGCGCCAGCAGCCCCCCAGGAGGGGGCCCGTACTTC. Translating it yields CASSPPGGGPYF. This sequence joins TRBV5-1 and TRBJ2-7; tentative D call: TRBD1 (7 bases). Germline lookup yields CDR1 SGHRS and CDR2 YFSETQ. This CDR3 region has 12 residues. Deletions cut 4 bases from V and 12 bases from J, with 17 bases between.

The rearrangement links TRBV24-1 to TRBJ2-7; D remains ambiguous. CDR1 and CDR2 from the germline V gene are KGHDR and SFDVKD. There are 11 residues in the CDR3. The V end was cut by 4 bases, the J end by 3 bases, with 3 bases between. The CDR3 loop reads CATSDNYEQYF. As DNA, the CDR3 is TGTGCCACCAGTGACAACTACGAGCAGTACTTC.

The chain employs TRBV6-6 and TRBJ1-6; D not resolved. Germline assignment: CDR1 MNHNY and CDR2 SVGAGI (reference sequence). Trimming shortened V by 5 bases and J by 8 bases, and 16 bases separated the two germline ends. The CDR3 totals 15 residues. This CDR3 is CASSTEGRTHSPLHF. The CDR3 nucleotides are TGTGCCAGCAGTACTGAGGGCAGGACCCATTCACCCCTCCACTTT.

The chain is built from TRBV7-8 and TRBJ1-1; TRBD1 agrees at 7 bases. Germline CDR1 is SGHVS and CDR2 is FQNEAQ. This CDR3 contains 17 residues. V was clipped by 1 base and J by 3 bases; unmatched bases: 11. DNA of the CDR3: TGTGCCAGCAGCTTAGGCGCAGGGGGGAAGGGGGACACTGAAGCTTTCTTT. Amino acid sequence: CASSLGAGGKGDTEAFF.

A remark on this clone: This may be a read error: a much more frequent sequence differs by one nucleotide. V usage is TRBV3-1 (or the pseudogene TRBV3-2) and J usage is TRBJ1-2; D is uncertain. V was pared by 3 bases and J by 4 bases, with 3 bases between. Germline loops: CDR1 LGHDT, CDR2 YNNKEL (reference sequence). The CDR3 is made up of 11 amino acids. DNA for the CDR3: TGTGCCAGCAGCCACGGCTATGGCTACACCTTC. Translated, it gives CASSHGYGYTF.

The chain links TRBV6-5 to TRBJ1-2, with 9 bases fitting TRBD1. The J segment lost 7 bases and the V segment lost 7 bases, leaving 4 bases of the junction unmatched. The length of the CDR3 is 12 residues. Per the germline V gene, CDR1 is MNHEY and CDR2 is SVGAGI. CDR3 region: CASTTGQGGYTF. The CDR3 nucleotides read TGTGCCAGCACTACGGGACAGGGTGGCTACACCTTC.

This chain links TRBV5-4 with TRBJ2-7, with TRBD2 matching 7 bases. Germline CDR1 is SGHNT and CDR2 is YYREEE (reference sequence). This CDR3 has 15 amino acids. The ends lost 2 bases at V and 5 bases at J; junction bases unmatched: 10. The CDR3 DNA reads TGTGCCAGCAGCTTTTTGGGGGGGGGTCTCCACGAGCAGTACTTC. Translation gives CASSFLGGGLHEQYF.

The J gene is TRBJ2-5, the V gene TRBV6-1, with 12 positions matching TRBD1. This CDR3 is 15 amino acids long. The ends lost 1 base at V and 7 bases at J; junction bases unmatched: 4. CDR1 is MNHNS and CDR2 is SASEGT in the germline V gene. The CDR3 sequence: CASSEGDRGRGTQYF. The CDR3 coding sequence is TGTGCCAGCAGTGAAGGGGACAGGGGGCGCGGGACCCAGTACTTC.

This chain uses TRBV29-1 with TRBJ2-2; 7 bases match TRBD1. This CDR3 is 15 amino acids long. The ends lost 5 bases at V and 3 bases at J; junction bases unmatched: 9. Germline V lookup: CDR1 SQVTM, CDR2 ANQGSEA. DNA of the CDR3: TGCAGCGTTTCCCGACAGGGCCAGTACACCGGGGAGCTGTTTTTT. Translation: CSVSRQGQYTGELFF.

The chain has TRBV11-3 and TRBJ2-1, with 7 bases identical to TRBD1. The CDR3 extends over 15 amino acids. J lost 1 base, V lost 5 bases, and 5 bases had no gene match. CDR1 SGHNT and CDR2 YENEEA come from the germline V gene. The CDR3 DNA reads as TGTGCCAGCAGCCCAGGGGGTGGATCCTACAATGAGCAGTTCTTC. It encodes CASSPGGGSYNEQFF.

This clone showed up just once. The genes are TRBV11-2 and TRBJ2-3; TRBD1 aligns across 7 bases. CDR3 length: 16 amino acids. The V gene's germline CDR1 is SGHAT and CDR2 FQNNGV. Trimming cost V 3 bases and J 0 bases; bases outside gene matches: 6. In nucleotides, the CDR3 is TGTGCCAGCAGCTTCGAGGGACAGTCTAGCACAGATACGCAGTATTTT. It translates to CASSFEGQSSTDTQYF.

This chain links TRBV2 with TRBJ1-5; D unresolved. Germline V CDR1 and CDR2: SNHLY, FYNNEI. The length of the CDR3 is 13 residues. The germline V and J ends were trimmed by 7 bases and 3 bases, with 10 bases remaining between them. The CDR3 sequence is CASNRQDNQPQHF. Written as DNA, the CDR3 is TGTGCCAGCAATAGGCAGGACAATCAGCCCCAGCATTTT.

V and J are TRBV7-7 and TRBJ2-2, with TRBD1 matching 7 bases. Germline V gene lookup returns CDR1 SSHAT and CDR2 FNYEAQ (reference sequence). With 4 bases clipped from V and 1 base from J, the junction kept 6 bases outside the gene matches. The CDR3 runs 16 residues. The CDR3 sequence is CASSSTWTGNTGELFF. The CDR3 DNA is TGTGCCAGCAGCTCTACCTGGACAGGGAACACCGGGGAGCTGTTTTTT.

This chain connects TRBV9 to TRBJ2-7, with 7 bases aligning to TRBD2. Trimming took 0 bases from V and 2 from J; bases not matched to a gene: 14. From germline, CDR1 is SGDLS and CDR2 YYNGEE. The CDR3 contains 18 residues. This CDR3 reads CASSVDPGSFLAAYEQYF. Here the CDR3 DNA reads TGTGCCAGCAGCGTAGACCCCGGGAGTTTTCTAGCGGCCTACGAGCAGTACTTC. The variable domain in full, completed from reference TRBV9 and TRBJ2-7, reads DSGVTQTPKHLITATGQRVTLRCSPRSGDLSVYWYQQSLDQGLQFLIQYYNGEERAKGNILERFSAQQFPDLHSELNLSSLELGDSALYFCASSVDPGSFLAAYEQYFGPGTRLTVT.

V is TRBV29-1 and J is TRBJ1-6; TRBD1 might be the D (5 bases). CDR1 SQVTM and CDR2 ANQGSEA come from the germline V gene. V lost 8 bases to trimming and J lost 5 bases, with 13 bases between them. The CDR3 has 13 residues. CDR3 coding DNA: TGCAGCATTCTTACGGGGGATAATTCACCCCTCCACTTT. Amino acid sequence: CSILTGDNSPLHF.

The chain has TRBV7-8 and TRBJ1-2; 9 positions match TRBD1. The CDR3 has 14 amino acids. The trim removed 3 bases at V and 6 bases at J, leaving 5 bases unmatched. Germline CDR1 SGHVS, CDR2 FQNEAQ. The CDR3 reads CASSFRGQGNGYTF. DNA for the CDR3: TGTGCCAGCAGCTTCCGGGGACAGGGAAATGGCTACACCTTC.

CDR3 residues: CSVPTGGLTAGELFF. The CDR3 DNA follows: TGCAGCGTACCTACAGGGGGCCTTACGGCCGGGGAGCTGTTTTTT. The chain joins TRBV29-1 to TRBJ2-2; TRBD1 matches at 9 bases. V shed 6 bases, J shed 6 bases, and the junction held 11 bases outside the gene matches. The germline V gene has CDR1 SQVTM and CDR2 ANQGSEA. The CDR3 consists of 15 residues.

The chain joins TRBV5-1 to TRBJ2-7; D is undetermined. The length of the CDR3 is 12 residues. V was shortened by 4 bases and J by 3 bases, with 8 bases between the two germline ends. Germline lookup yields CDR1 SGHRS and CDR2 YFSETQ. The CDR3 bases are TGCGCCAGCAGCCCCAGCGACTACGAGCAGTACTTC. It encodes CASSPSDYEQYF.

This chain links TRBV3-1 (or the pseudogene TRBV3-2) with TRBJ1-1; TRBD1 matches 8 bases. J lost 0 bases, V lost 5 bases, and 8 bases had no gene match. There are 16 residues in the CDR3. CDR1 is LGHDT, CDR2 YNNKEL, per germline (reference sequence). The CDR3 loop is CASSWTGKRVNTEAFF. The CDR3 nucleotides are TGTGCCAGCAGCTGGACAGGGAAGAGGGTGAACACTGAAGCTTTCTTT.

V and J are TRBV19 and TRBJ2-7, with a possible D match to TRBD1 (6 bases). Germline-derived CDR1 and CDR2 are LNHDA and SQIVND (reference sequence). The ends were cut back, 10 bases at V and 1 base at J, with 20 bases in the middle. This CDR3 spans 15 amino acids. This CDR3 is CATGSQERGSYEQYF. The CDR3 nucleotides are TGTGCCACAGGGAGCCAAGAGAGGGGGTCCTACGAGCAGTACTTC. Combining the CDR3 with reference TRBV19 and TRBJ2-7 gives the whole variable domain DGGITQSPKYLFRKEGQNVTLSCEQNLNHDAMYWYRQDPGQGLRLIYYSQIVNDFQKGDIAEGYSVSREKKESFPLTVTSAQKNPTAFYLCATGSQERGSYEQYFGPGTRLTVT.